This TCR beta chain is drawn from a study of T cell responses to AZD1222 COVID-19 vaccine. Across the study: Analysis merged second doses at about 4 or about 12 weeks.

CDR3 length: 15 residues. Trimming removed 2 bases from V and 6 bases from J; junction bases left unmatched: 7. Germline assignment: CDR1 MNHEY and CDR2 SVGAGI. The table came from immunoSEQ multiplex PCR; TCRdb's copy has only in-frame clones and leaves some out. The sample lists about 56,000 clones, 70% to 90% occurring once. The V call is TRBV6-5, the J call TRBJ2-4, with TRBD1 identical over 7 bases. Sequencing was performed on peripheral blood, taken on day 0 of AZD1222 vaccination. The clonotype comes from an adult in good health. The CDR3 sequence is CASSYRGQGINIQYF. CDR3 coding DNA: TGTGCCAGCAGTTACAGGGGGCAAGGAATAAACATTCAGTACTTC.